Included here is one TCR beta chain sequence, with context. This clone appeared a single time. Its antigen remains unidentified. Qualities for individual bases were not recorded, and no much larger clone is one base off. The data were obtained in a study of blood T cell repertoires in COVID-19 (dated by TCRdb to the early 2020s). Regarding the research as a whole: The collaborator samples originated in the United States, Italy and Spain and spanned the acute and convalescent phases of COVID-19. Deeply sampled blood TCRbeta repertoires from subjects exposed to, actively infected with, or recovered from COVID-19 were included in the dataset. The repertoires were made available in a free public database intended to serve as a resource for research on the immune response to SARS-CoV-2. HLA class I and class II types, where available, came from metadata supplied by the sample provider rather than from assay-based typing. The samples were drawn from two sources: the first 160 participants of the ongoing ImmuneRACE study, and fewer than 1,500 subjects contributed by 6 global collaborators. The sample metadata nearly always contained a de-identified subject ID, COVID-19 status, age in years and sex. The material from the prospective study consisted of cDNA or gDNA derived from T cells, B-cell-depleted T cells, or PBMCs. Overall study outcomes, separate from this receptor: The quantity of clinical and demographic metadata differed by source and by participant and was supplied without curation.

From a lookup of the germline V gene, CDR1 and CDR2 are SQVTM and ANQGSEA. From its cysteine to its phenylalanine, the CDR3 spans 12 amino acids. Here the CDR3 DNA is all that survives: 36 bases in frame from base 1. The junction carries 12 bases between V and J, which are trimmed by 7 bases and 2 bases respectively. Each collaborating institution followed its own protocols to collect whole blood in K2EDTA tubes. For TCRbeta analysis, collaborators shipped samples in one of three forms: frozen whole blood, isolated PBMCs, or DNA extracted from either of those sample types. The immunoSEQ Assay, a bias-controlled multiplex PCR, was used to amplify TCRbeta CDR3 regions from genomic DNA. As for the original processing: Nucleated cell counts per sample were estimated from amplification of reference gene primers within the assay. Sequence reads were collapsed and filtered to measure the absolute abundance of every unique TCRbeta CDR3 rearrangement. For each sample, productive Simpson clonality was calculated as the square root of Simpson's diversity index over productive rearrangements. In TCRdb, the immuneACCESS table is reduced to in-frame sequences with V and J assigned. These tables do not hold every clone; where another copy was compared, an unresolved V gene accounts for under half, and the others remain unexplained. The V and J calls and clone size were taken over from that table, and D and trimming were inferred from the DNA. The sample table records roughly 150,000 clones; 85% to 90% of these occur just once. The ten largest clonotypes hold about 6.5% of the sample.

The sequencing sample was made of peripheral blood. Recombination linked TRBV29-1 to TRBJ2-7, and TRBD1 may be the D gene, going by 6 matching bases. The sequence was collected from a man aged 80 or over with acute or convalescent COVID-19. The CDR3 has the sequence CSAGTSPYEQYF. The nucleotide sequence is given as TGCAGCGCGGGGACATCCCCCTACGAGCAGTACTTC.